These 9 T cell receptor beta chains originate from one sample sequenced in a study of cytomegalovirus exposure and HLA in healthy donors. Use of 60 Vbeta and 13 Jbeta primers characterized the PCR. Measured with immunoSEQ multiplex PCR; TCRdb has only the in-frame clones, and not every one. The listing contains approximately 110,000 clones. The sample comprised PBMCs. The receptors derive from a man aged 50 to 59 in good health and CMV-seronegative.

This chain uses TRBV27 with TRBJ2-7; possibly TRBD1 for D (5 bases). The CDR3 consists of 14 residues. The V and J ends lost 0 bases and 1 base respectively, with 7 bases between them. Looked up from germline, CDR1 is MNHEY and CDR2 is SMNVEV (reference sequence). CDR3 loop: CASSLSGESYEQYF. CDR3 sequence (DNA): TGTGCCAGCAGTTTATCAGGGGAATCCTACGAGCAGTACTTC.

The V and J genes are TRBV15 and TRBJ2-7; TRBD1 might be the D (5 bases). Germline assignment: CDR1 LNHNV and CDR2 YYDKDF (reference sequence). The CDR3 sequence is 13 residues long. Trimming left V 0 bases short and J 7 bases short, with 10 bases between. In DNA, the CDR3 is TGTGCCACCAGCAGAGATCCTAAGGGGGAGCAGTACTTC. Its protein product is CATSRDPKGEQYF.

The V gene is TRBV29-1, the J gene TRBJ2-5, with TRBD2 matching over 13 bases. The J call may be mistaken, given a closer DNA end match to TRBJ2-7. CDR1 is SQVTM and CDR2 is ANQGSEA in the germline V gene. The CDR3 sequence is 15 residues long. The CDR3 sequence: CSVQGTSGEGYEQYF. The CDR3 nucleotides are TGCAGCGTCCAAGGGACTAGCGGGGAAGGGTACGAGCAGTACTTC.

Regarding this clone: A read error may account for a junction end that differs from germline. The same CDR3 is also encoded by other DNA sequences in this sample. This sequence joins TRBV9 and TRBJ1-1; D call uncertain. The CDR3 is 13 residues long. The germline gives CDR1 SGDLS, CDR2 YYNGEE. The CDR3 DNA sequence: TGTGCCAGTAGCGCGGGAGCCCACACTGAAGCTTTCTTT. It specifies CASSAGAHTEAFF.

This rearrangement joins TRBV7-2 to TRBJ1-3; D is uncertain. The CDR3 is 15 residues long. The V gene lost 5 bases and the J gene lost 3 bases, with 14 bases spanning the gap. CDR1 is SGHTA and CDR2 is FQGNSA in the germline V gene. The DNA for the CDR3 is TGTGCCAGCAGCCTTAGGCGGGGAAATGGAAACACCATATATTTT. It codes for CASSLRRGNGNTIYF.

V is TRBV9 and J is TRBJ2-7; D is possibly TRBD1 (5 bases). V was trimmed by 3 bases and J by 7 bases, leaving 17 bases between them. The CDR3 contains 14 residues. Germline V gene data show CDR1 as SGDLS and CDR2 as YYNGEE. CDR3 in amino acids: CASSEDPRAREQYF. CDR3 nucleotide sequence: TGTGCCAGCAGCGAGGACCCCAGGGCGCGGGAGCAGTACTTC.

CDR3: CASSLLGGTENYGYTF. Written as DNA, the CDR3 is TGTGCCAGCAGCCTGCTGGGCGGGACAGAAAACTATGGCTACACCTTC. J is TRBJ1-2 and V is TRBV7-9; 7 bases are shared with TRBD1. The CDR3 loop spans 16 amino acids. J was trimmed by 2 bases and V by 5 bases; bases with no gene match: 11. Germline V lookup: CDR1 SEHNR, CDR2 FQNEAQ (reference sequence).

V usage is TRBV4-1 and J usage is TRBJ2-1; 7 bases fit TRBD1. The trim removed 4 bases at V and 8 bases at J, leaving 8 bases unmatched. The germline V gene encodes CDR1 MGHRA and CDR2 YSYEKL. The CDR3 has 14 amino acids. The CDR3 region is CASSRPDRVDEQFF. CDR3 bases: TGCGCCAGCAGCCGCCCTGACAGGGTTGATGAGCAGTTCTTC.

The chain has TRBV11-2 and TRBJ2-3; 9 bases align to TRBD2. V shed 4 bases, J shed 5 bases, and the junction held 7 bases outside the gene matches. This CDR3 spans 15 amino acids. Germline V gives CDR1 SGHAT, CDR2 FQNNGV. The CDR3 DNA is TGTGCCAGCAGCTCTAGCGGGGTTACAGGAGATACGCAGTATTTT. Amino acid sequence: CASSSSGVTGDTQYF.